The 17 T cell receptor beta chains listed next were all sequenced from one sample in a study of T cells in Graves' hyperthyroidism and ophthalmopathy. The investigators amplified TCR beta CDR3 regions from RNA transcripts. Using the HTBI primer set, a first-round RT-PCR was run on the TCR CDR3. MiXCR was run by TCRdb on the multiplex PCR reads, yielding one entry per CDR3 protein. In the table there are approximately 400,000 distinct CDR3 sequences, just under 15% of which are singletons. The sample was blood. All receptors derive from a woman between 25 and 40 years old with Graves' hyperthyroidism.

DNA of the CDR3: TGCGCCAGCAGCCCCTACGAAACAGGGATCAGGGGAAATCAGCCCCAGCATTTT. This codes for CASSPYETGIRGNQPQHF. The genes are TRBV4-1 and TRBJ1-5; D might be TRBD1 (6 bases). This CDR3 region has 18 residues. Germline CDR1 reads MGHRA; CDR2 reads YSYEKL. Trimming took off 4 bases at V and 4 bases at J, with 23 bases between the two ends.

J is TRBJ1-2 and V is TRBV20-1, with D possibly matching TRBD1 (6 bases). Trimming pared 6 bases from V and 2 bases from J, leaving 16 bases between. The CDR3 spans 14 residues. Germline CDR1 reads DFQATT; CDR2 reads SNEGSKA (reference sequence). The CDR3 loop is CSAEGHEINYGYTF. CDR3 bases: TGCAGTGCGGAGGGACACGAAATCAACTATGGCTACACCTTC.

In this sample, this clonotype turned up once. CDR3 protein: CASSASGDYNEQFF. The CDR3 bases are TGTGCCAGCAGTGCTAGCGGGGATTACAATGAGCAGTTCTTC. The rearrangement joins TRBV6-1 to TRBJ2-1; 9 bases fit TRBD2. Trimming cost V 4 bases and J 4 bases; bases outside gene matches: 2. Germline V CDR1 and CDR2: MNHNS, SASEGT. The CDR3 has 14 amino acids.

This clonotype was counted only a few times. The J gene is TRBJ2-5, the V gene TRBV25-1; 7 bases are a match to TRBD2. Trimming took 1 base from V and 0 from J; bases not matched to a gene: 5. Germline assignment: CDR1 MGHDK and CDR2 SYGVNS. The CDR3 runs to 16 residues. CDR3 DNA: TGTGCCAGCAGTGAATTTGGGGAGGGGTACCAAGAGACCCAGTACTTC. It yields the protein CASSEFGEGYQETQYF. The variable domain in full, with the rest retrieved from reference TRBV25-1 and TRBJ2-5, is EADIYQTPRYLVIGTGKKITLECSQTMGHDKMYWYQQDPGMELHLIHYSYGVNSTEKGDLSSESTVSRIRTEHFPLTLESARPSHTSQYLCASSEFGEGYQETQYFGPGTRLLVL.

This chain uses TRBV18 with TRBJ2-1; 11 nucleotides align to TRBD1. The CDR3 extends over 16 amino acids. V was clipped by 3 bases and J by 5 bases; unmatched bases: 6. Looked up from germline, CDR1 is KGHSH and CDR2 is LQKENI. The CDR3 loop reads CASSPPDRGLNNEQFF. CDR3 in DNA: TGTGCCAGCTCACCCCCGGACAGGGGGCTTAACAATGAGCAGTTCTTC. Combining the CDR3 with reference TRBV18 and TRBJ2-1 gives the whole variable domain NAGVMQNPRHLVRRRGQEARLRCSPMKGHSHVYWYRQLPEEGLKFMVYLQKENIIDESGMPKERFSAEFPKEGPSILRIQQVVRGDSAAYFCASSPPDRGLNNEQFFGPGTRLTVL.

This chain links TRBV28 with TRBJ2-7; D uncertain. V was pared by 6 bases and J by 9 bases, with 12 bases between. CDR1 MDHEN and CDR2 SYDVKM come from the germline V gene. The CDR3 extends over 11 amino acids. The CDR3 loop reads CASSPATTQYF. The CDR3 coding sequence is TGTGCCAGCAGCCCCGCGACGACGCAGTACTTC.

The chain joins TRBV20-1 to TRBJ2-7, with no clear D. The CDR3 runs to 13 residues. V was clipped by 8 bases and J by 4 bases, with 18 bases between them. Germline V lookup: CDR1 DFQATT, CDR2 SNEGSKA (reference sequence). This CDR3 reads CSPRAAPAYEQYF. Written as DNA, the CDR3 is TGCAGTCCGAGAGCTGCCCCAGCATACGAGCAGTACTTC.

Only a few counts were recorded for this clonotype. This chain connects TRBV9 to TRBJ2-3; TRBD2 agrees at 9 bases. Unmatched junction bases numbered 11, after V lost 3 bases and J lost 6 bases. Germline CDR1 SGDLS, CDR2 YYNGEE. The CDR3 runs 16 residues. This CDR3 reads CASSARLAEQWDTQYF. DNA of the CDR3: TGTGCCAGCAGCGCCCGACTAGCGGAACAATGGGATACGCAGTATTTT.

V gene TRBV29-1 combines with J gene TRBJ1-1; unclear D gene. V shed 4 bases and J shed 4 bases, with 16 bases lying between them. The CDR3 is 14 amino acids. Per germline, CDR1 SQVTM and CDR2 ANQGSEA. This CDR3 reads CSVVGGNGITEAFF. The CDR3 DNA is TGCAGCGTTGTGGGAGGAAACGGGATCACTGAAGCTTTCTTT. Full variable domain (remainder filled in from reference TRBV29-1 and TRBJ1-1): SAVISQKPSRDICQRGTSLTIQCQVDSQVTMMFWYRQQPGQSLTLIATANQGSEATYESGFVIDKFPISRPNLTFSTLTVSNMSPEDSSIYLCSVVGGNGITEAFFGQGTRLTVV.

In its sample, this clonotype was seen many times. The rearrangement links TRBV3-1 to TRBJ2-4, with no clear D. The CDR3 is 14 residues long. CDR1 LGHDT and CDR2 YNNKEL come from the germline V gene (reference sequence). Trimming left V 5 bases short and J 5 bases short, with 13 bases between. The CDR3 loop is CASSKGRYENIQYF. CDR3 DNA: TGTGCCAGCAGCAAAGGGCGGTATGAAAACATTCAGTACTTC.

This clonotype has at least ten counts. This chain links TRBV20-1 with TRBJ2-3; 9 bases fit TRBD2. The V and J ends lost 2 bases and 2 bases, in that order; junction bases with no gene match: 11. This CDR3 is 17 amino acids long. The germline V gene encodes CDR1 DFQATT and CDR2 SNEGSKA (reference sequence). CDR3 residues: CSARSRTGGLATDTQYF. The CDR3 DNA follows: TGCAGTGCTAGATCTAGGACCGGGGGACTAGCCACAGATACGCAGTATTTT.

This clonotype was seen at least ten times. The chain recombines TRBV20-1 with TRBJ2-1; the D gene is possibly TRBD2 (7 bases). The CDR3 contains 16 residues. Germline V gene sequence: CDR1 DFQATT, CDR2 SNEGSKA (reference sequence). Deletions cut 6 bases from V and 5 bases from J, with 23 bases between. CDR3 nucleotide sequence: TGCAGTGCCGACAGGAAAGACACTAGCGCGGACAATGAGCAGTTCTTC. Translated, it gives CSADRKDTSADNEQFF.

This chain connects TRBV20-1 to TRBJ1-5; possible D gene TRBD1, 6 bases. The CDR3 covers 14 residues. Per the germline V gene, CDR1 is DFQATT and CDR2 is SNEGSKA (reference sequence). V lost 6 bases, J lost 5 bases, and 17 bases lay in between. This chain's CDR3 is CSATPGTPDQPQHF. The CDR3 coding sequence is TGCAGTGCAACCCCCGGGACACCTGATCAGCCCCAGCATTTT.

This clonotype has ten or more counts. This rearrangement joins TRBV12-3 or TRBV12-4 to TRBJ2-7; D could derive from TRBD1 or TRBD2 (5 bases each). V lost 6 bases to trimming and J lost 0 bases, with 18 bases between them. This CDR3 is 16 amino acids long. Here the CDR3 DNA reads TGTGCCAGCAGCTCTGATAGGGACGGAAGCTCCTACGAGCAGTACTTC. This codes for CASSSDRDGSSYEQYF.

This clonotype was detected ten times or more. The J gene is TRBJ2-1, the V gene TRBV11-2; 10 bases are shared with TRBD2. Germline V CDR1 and CDR2: SGHAT, FQNNGV. The J segment lost 7 bases and the V segment lost 7 bases, leaving 13 bases of the junction unmatched. The length of the CDR3 is 16 residues. The DNA of the CDR3 is TGTGCCAGCACCAAAGGTAGGCTAGCGGGAGCGAATGAGCAGTTCTTC. Translating gives CASTKGRLAGANEQFF.

This clonotype came up a few times. CDR3 DNA sequence: TGTGCCAGCAGCCTTCAGACCTGGGAGCTGTTTTTT. Amino acids: CASSLQTWELFF. The genes are TRBV7-2 and TRBJ2-2; no reliable D call. Germline V gene data show CDR1 as SGHTA and CDR2 as FQGNSA. V shed 5 bases and J shed 9 bases, with 10 bases lying between them. This CDR3 has 12 residues.

This clonotype was recorded a few times. This chain joins TRBV9 and TRBJ2-7, with 9 bases lining up with TRBD1. Germline V gene sequence: CDR1 SGDLS, CDR2 YYNGEE. The length of the CDR3 is 16 residues. V was pared by 0 bases and J by 1 base, with 5 bases of the junction left unmatched. CDR3 residues: CASSVGVGQGSYEQYF. The CDR3 nucleotides are TGTGCCAGCAGCGTAGGCGTGGGACAGGGATCCTACGAGCAGTACTTC.